This entry is about one T cell receptor (beta chain). Antigen specificity is unknown. The record originates from a study of CD8 T cells in ankylosing spondylitis. Library preparation for TCR beta used quantitative 5'-RACE with molecular barcodes. One entry per CDR3 protein results from TCRdb running MiXCR on the 5' RACE reads. Altogether some 120,000 distinct CDR3 sequences are present, roughly 15% being singletons, with the ten largest covering almost 3%. The CDR3 has 13 amino acids. The V end was cut by 1 base, the J end by 6 bases, with 7 bases between. CDR1 is KGHSY and CDR2 is FQNENV in the germline V gene. The study's findings and limits: Prior literature has documented some motif variants in synovial fluid and blood from reactive arthritis. Disease-linked clones were reportedly significantly enriched in matched ankylosing spondylitis synovial fluid.

Sequences were obtained from blood, either unsorted or a sorted T cell fraction (not recorded which). This TCR was recovered from a female donor with ankylosing spondylitis or in good health (not recorded which). V gene TRBV16 combines with J gene TRBJ2-1, with no clear D. CDR3 sequence reads: CASSQYSGNEQFF. CDR3 DNA sequence: TGTGCCAGCAGCCAATATTCTGGCAATGAGCAGTTCTTC.